This TCR beta chain is drawn from a study of cytomegalovirus exposure and HLA in healthy donors. Overall study: Around 180 million T cells yielded some 120 million unique TCR beta sequences in earlier analysis.

This CDR3 spans 15 amino acids. The germline V and J ends were trimmed by 6 bases and 3 bases, with 17 bases remaining between them. The germline CDR1 and CDR2 sequences are SEHNR and FQNEAQ (reference sequence). This clone was seen once. PCR employed 60 Vbeta and 13 Jbeta primers. Libraries were prepared by immunoSEQ multiplex PCR; TCRdb keeps only in-frame clonotypes and omits some of them. The sample consists of about 110,000 clones, about two thirds of them appearing once. Sequencing input: PBMCs. The chain is built from TRBV7-9 and TRBJ1-1; tentative D call: TRBD1 (5 bases). The TCR comes from a boy aged 5 to 17 in good health and CMV-seronegative. Written as DNA, the CDR3 is TGTGCCAGCAGTCGTCCGGGGGTAGCTGACACTGAAGCTTTCTTT. Encoded protein: CASSRPGVADTEAFF. Combining the CDR3 with reference TRBV7-9 and TRBJ1-1 gives the whole variable domain DTGVSQNPRHKITKRGQNVTFRCDPISEHNRLYWYRQTLGQGPEFLTYFQNEAQLEKSRLLSDRFSAERPKGSFSTLEIQRTEQGDSAMYLCASSRPGVADTEAFFGQGTRLTVV.